Shown below are 7 T cell receptor beta chains from a single sample sequenced in a study of T cells in Graves' hyperthyroidism and ophthalmopathy. Amplified TCR beta CDR3 regions derived from RNA transcripts. The TCR CDR3 was amplified in a first-round RT-PCR using the HTBI primer set. TCRdb passed the multiplex PCR reads through MiXCR, listing each CDR3 protein once. The sample lists about 680,000 distinct CDR3 sequences; over 35% were seen once. The material sequenced was blood. The source of these receptors is a woman in her thirties or forties with Graves' hyperthyroidism.

This clonotype has just a few counts. The chain joins TRBV29-1 to TRBJ2-2, with TRBD2 matching 7 bases. V trimming: 4 bases; J trimming: 2 bases; junction bases outside the gene matches: 7. Per the germline V gene, CDR1 is SQVTM and CDR2 is ANQGSEA. The CDR3 covers 15 residues. The CDR3 DNA is TGCAGCGTTGCTCGGGCGGGAGATAACACCGGGGAGCTGTTTTTT. Translation gives CSVARAGDNTGELFF.

The CDR3 DNA reads as TGTGCCAGCAGCTTGGCCGGGGTCGCGGGAGATACGCAGTACTTC. This codes for CASSLAGVAGDTQYF. This sequence joins TRBV7-8 and TRBJ2-5; 7 positions match TRBD2. Germline V gene lookup returns CDR1 SGHVS and CDR2 FQNEAQ. V lost 3 bases and J lost 11; bases outside the gene matches: 15. This CDR3 region has 15 residues.

This clonotype was recorded at least ten times. The chain has TRBV7-2 and TRBJ1-5; D ambiguous. This CDR3 spans 15 amino acids. Germline V gene data show CDR1 as SGHTA and CDR2 as FQGNSA. V was trimmed by 3 bases and J by 3 bases, leaving 12 bases between them. CDR3: CASSLVSYLNQPQHF. CDR3 in DNA: TGTGCCAGCAGCTTGGTCAGCTACCTCAATCAGCCCCAGCATTTT. The full variable domain, in which reference TRBV7-2 and TRBJ1-5 provide the parts outside the CDR3, is GAGVSQSPSNKVTEKGKDVELRCDPISGHTALYWYRQSLGQGLEFLIYFQGNSAPDKSGLPSDRFSAERTGGSVSTLTIQRTQQEDSAVYLCASSLVSYLNQPQHFGDGTRLSIL.

The genes are TRBV29-1 and TRBJ2-7, with D perhaps being TRBD1 or TRBD2 (5 bases each). There are 12 residues in the CDR3. CDR1 and CDR2 from the germline V gene are SQVTM and ANQGSEA. V lost 6 bases, J lost 2 bases, and 11 bases lay in between. CDR3 nucleotide sequence: TGCAGCGTCAGGGACGGTGCCTACGAGCAGTACTTC. This codes for CSVRDGAYEQYF.

This chain joins TRBV20-1 and TRBJ1-1; D is perhaps TRBD1 (6 bases). The CDR3 extends over 14 amino acids. Per the germline V gene, CDR1 is DFQATT and CDR2 is SNEGSKA (reference sequence). The CDR3 coding sequence is TGCGGCGCCTTAGACAGGAGGTTGTACACTGAAGCTTTCTTT. Its protein product is CGALDRRLYTEAFF.

This clonotype showed up just a few times. One end of the junction varies from germline; a read error may be responsible. The V and J genes are TRBV10-2 and TRBJ1-1; D gene unclear. CDR3 length: 14 residues. Per the germline V gene, CDR1 is WSHSY and CDR2 is SAAADI. CDR3 region: CASISLVTGSEAFF. The CDR3 DNA reads TGTGCCAGCATTTCCCTGGTAACGGGTTCTGAAGCTTTCTTT.

This rearrangement joins TRBV10-3 to TRBJ1-2; 7 bases are a match to TRBD1. Germline V lookup: CDR1 ENHRY, CDR2 SYGVKD. This CDR3 is 13 amino acids long. V was clipped by 2 bases and J by 7 bases; unmatched bases: 4. The CDR3 spells CAISEPQGVGYTF. The CDR3 coding sequence is TGTGCCATCAGTGAGCCTCAGGGGGTTGGCTACACCTTC.